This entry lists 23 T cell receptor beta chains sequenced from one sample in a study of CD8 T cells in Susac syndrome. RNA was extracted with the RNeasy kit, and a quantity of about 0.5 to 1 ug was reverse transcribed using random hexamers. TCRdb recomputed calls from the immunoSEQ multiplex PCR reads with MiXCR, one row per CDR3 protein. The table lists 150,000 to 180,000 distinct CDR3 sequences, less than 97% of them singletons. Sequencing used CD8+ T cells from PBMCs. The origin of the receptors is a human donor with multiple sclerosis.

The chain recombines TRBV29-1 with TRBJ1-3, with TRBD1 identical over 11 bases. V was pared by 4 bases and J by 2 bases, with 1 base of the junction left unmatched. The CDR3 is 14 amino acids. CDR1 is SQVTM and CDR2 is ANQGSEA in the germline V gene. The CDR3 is CSVVDRGPGNTIYF. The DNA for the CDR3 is TGCAGCGTTGTGGACAGGGGGCCTGGAAACACCATATATTTT.

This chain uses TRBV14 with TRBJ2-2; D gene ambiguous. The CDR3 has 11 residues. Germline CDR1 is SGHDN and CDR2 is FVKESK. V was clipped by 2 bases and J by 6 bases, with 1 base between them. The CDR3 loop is CASSQPGELFF. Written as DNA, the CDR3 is TGTGCCAGCAGCCAACCCGGGGAGCTGTTTTTT.

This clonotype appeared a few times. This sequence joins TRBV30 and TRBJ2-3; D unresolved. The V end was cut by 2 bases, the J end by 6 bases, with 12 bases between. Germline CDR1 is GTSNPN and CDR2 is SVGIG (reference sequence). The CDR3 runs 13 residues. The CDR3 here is CAWSTIHGDTQYF. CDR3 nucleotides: TGTGCCTGGAGTACGATCCACGGGGATACGCAGTATTTT.

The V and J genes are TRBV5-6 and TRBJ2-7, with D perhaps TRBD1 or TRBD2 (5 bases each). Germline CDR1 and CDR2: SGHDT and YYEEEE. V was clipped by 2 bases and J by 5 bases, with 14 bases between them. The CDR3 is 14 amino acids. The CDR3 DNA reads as TGTGCCAGCAGCTTTAATACGAGGGACCACGAGCAGTACGTC. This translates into CASSFNTRDHEQYV.

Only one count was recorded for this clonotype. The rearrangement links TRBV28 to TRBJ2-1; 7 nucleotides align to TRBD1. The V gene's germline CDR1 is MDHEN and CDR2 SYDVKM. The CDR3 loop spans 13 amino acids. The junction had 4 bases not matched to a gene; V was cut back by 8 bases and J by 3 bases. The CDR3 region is CASSGQHYNEQFF. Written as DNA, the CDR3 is TGTGCCAGCTCGGGACAGCACTACAATGAGCAGTTCTTC.

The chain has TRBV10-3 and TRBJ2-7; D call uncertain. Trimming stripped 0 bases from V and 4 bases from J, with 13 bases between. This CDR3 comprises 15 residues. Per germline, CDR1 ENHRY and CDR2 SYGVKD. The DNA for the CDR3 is TGTGCCATCAGTGAGTCCTTCTGGGTGTTGTACGAGCAGTACGTC. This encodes CAISESFWVLYEQYV.

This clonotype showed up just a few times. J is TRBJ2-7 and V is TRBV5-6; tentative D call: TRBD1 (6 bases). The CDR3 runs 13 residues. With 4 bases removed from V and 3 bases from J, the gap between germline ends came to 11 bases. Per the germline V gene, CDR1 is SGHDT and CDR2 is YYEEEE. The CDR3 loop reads CASSPGTIYEQYF. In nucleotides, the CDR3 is TGTGCCAGCAGCCCCGGGACAATCTACGAGCAGTACTTC.

The CDR3 nucleotides read TGTGCCAGCAGCCCGTCCAGGGCCACCTACGAGCAGTACTTC. This encodes CASSPSRATYEQYF. The chain joins TRBV25-1 to TRBJ2-7; maybe TRBD1 (5 bases). This CDR3 is 14 amino acids long. The V end was cut by 6 bases, the J end by 2 bases, with 14 bases between. The germline CDR1 and CDR2 sequences are MGHDK and SYGVNS.

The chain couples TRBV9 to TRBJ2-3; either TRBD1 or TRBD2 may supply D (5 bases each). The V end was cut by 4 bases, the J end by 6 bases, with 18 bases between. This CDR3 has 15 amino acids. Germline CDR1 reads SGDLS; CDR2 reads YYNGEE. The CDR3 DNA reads TGTGCCAGCAGCCGCACGGGGCTAGCCCGTGATACGCAGTATTTT. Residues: CASSRTGLARDTQYF.

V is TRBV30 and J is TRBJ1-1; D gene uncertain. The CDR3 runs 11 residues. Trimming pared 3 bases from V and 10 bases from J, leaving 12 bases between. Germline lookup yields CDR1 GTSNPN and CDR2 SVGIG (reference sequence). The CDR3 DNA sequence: TGTGCCTGGAGGCTAGATTTCAGAGCTTTCTTT. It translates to CAWRLDFRAFF.

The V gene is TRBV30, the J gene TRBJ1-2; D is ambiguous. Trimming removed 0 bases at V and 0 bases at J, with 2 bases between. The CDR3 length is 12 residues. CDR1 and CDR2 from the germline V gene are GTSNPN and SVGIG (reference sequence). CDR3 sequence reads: CAWSVPNYGYTF. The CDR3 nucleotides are TGTGCCTGGAGTGTCCCTAACTATGGCTACACCTTC.

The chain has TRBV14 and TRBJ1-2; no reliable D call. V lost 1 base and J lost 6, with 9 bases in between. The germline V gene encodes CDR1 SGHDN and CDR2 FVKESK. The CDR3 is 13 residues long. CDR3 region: CASSQGGWDGYTF. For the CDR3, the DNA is TGTGCCAGCAGCCAAGGGGGTTGGGATGGCTACACCTTC.

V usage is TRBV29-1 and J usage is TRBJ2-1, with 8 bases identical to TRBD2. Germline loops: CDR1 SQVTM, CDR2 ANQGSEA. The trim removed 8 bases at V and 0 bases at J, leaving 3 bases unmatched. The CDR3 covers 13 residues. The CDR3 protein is CSSRGGSYNEQFF. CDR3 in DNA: TGCAGCTCACGGGGGGGCTCCTACAATGAGCAGTTCTTC.

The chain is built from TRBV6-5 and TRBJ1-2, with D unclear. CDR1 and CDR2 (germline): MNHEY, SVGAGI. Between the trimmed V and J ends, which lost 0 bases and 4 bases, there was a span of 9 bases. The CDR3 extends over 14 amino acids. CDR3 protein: CASSYSKSSYGYTF. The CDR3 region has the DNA TGTGCCAGCAGTTACTCGAAATCTTCCTATGGCTACACCTTC.

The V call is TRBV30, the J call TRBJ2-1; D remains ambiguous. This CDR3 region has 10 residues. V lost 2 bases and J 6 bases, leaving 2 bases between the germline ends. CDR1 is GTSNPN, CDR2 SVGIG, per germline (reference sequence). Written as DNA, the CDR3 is TGTGCCTGGAGTCTCAATGAGCAGTTCTTC. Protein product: CAWSLNEQFF.

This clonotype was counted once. This chain's CDR3 is CASSESSYNEQFF. The CDR3 nucleotides are TGTGCCAGCAGTGAGAGCTCCTACAATGAGCAGTTCTTC. V is TRBV6-1 and J is TRBJ2-1; D is unclear. Trimming removed 3 bases from V and 0 bases from J, with 3 bases in between. The V gene's germline CDR1 is MNHNS and CDR2 SASEGT. This CDR3 has 13 amino acids.

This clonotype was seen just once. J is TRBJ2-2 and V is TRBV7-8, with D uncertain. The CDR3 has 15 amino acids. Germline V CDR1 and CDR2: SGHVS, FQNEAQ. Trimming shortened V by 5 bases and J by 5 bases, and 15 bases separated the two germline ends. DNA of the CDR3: TGTGCCAGCAGCCGACTGAAACAGCTTACCGGGGAGCTGTTTTTT. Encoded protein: CASSRLKQLTGELFF.

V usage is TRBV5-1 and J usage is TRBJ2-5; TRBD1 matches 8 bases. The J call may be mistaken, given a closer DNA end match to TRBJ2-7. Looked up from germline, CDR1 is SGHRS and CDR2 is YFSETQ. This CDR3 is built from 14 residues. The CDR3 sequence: CASSTQGAPGEQYV. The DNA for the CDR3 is TGCGCCAGCAGCACGCAGGGGGCCCCAGGCGAGCAGTACGTC.

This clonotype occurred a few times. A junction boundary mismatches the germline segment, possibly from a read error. Here the CDR3 reads CASSLDSGEADF. As DNA, the CDR3 is TGTGCCAGCAGCTTGGATAGCGGGGAGGCGGACTTC. The rearrangement joins TRBV5-4 to TRBJ2-7; the match to TRBD2 covers 8 bases. Germline V gives CDR1 SGHNT, CDR2 YYREEE (reference sequence). This CDR3 spans 12 amino acids.

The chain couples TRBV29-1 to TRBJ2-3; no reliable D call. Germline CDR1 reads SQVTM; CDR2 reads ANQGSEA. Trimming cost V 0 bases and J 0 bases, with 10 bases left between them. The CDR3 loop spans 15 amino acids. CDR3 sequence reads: CSVEELGRSTDTQYF. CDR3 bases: TGCAGCGTTGAAGAATTGGGCAGGAGCACAGATACGCAGTATTTT.

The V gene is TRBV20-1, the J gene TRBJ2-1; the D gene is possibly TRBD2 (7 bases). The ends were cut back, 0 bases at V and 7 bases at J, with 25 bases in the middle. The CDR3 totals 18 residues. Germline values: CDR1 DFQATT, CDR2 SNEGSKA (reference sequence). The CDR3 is CSARDVPLGGAFGNEQFF. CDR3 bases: TGCAGTGCTAGAGATGTCCCTCTAGGGGGGGCCTTTGGGAATGAGCAGTTCTTC.

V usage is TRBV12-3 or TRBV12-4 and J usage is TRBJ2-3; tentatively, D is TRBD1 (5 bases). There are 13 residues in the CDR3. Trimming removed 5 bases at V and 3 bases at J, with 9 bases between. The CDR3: CASSRGVTDTQYF. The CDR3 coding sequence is TGTGCCAGCAGTAGGGGTGTTACAGATACGCAGTATTTT.

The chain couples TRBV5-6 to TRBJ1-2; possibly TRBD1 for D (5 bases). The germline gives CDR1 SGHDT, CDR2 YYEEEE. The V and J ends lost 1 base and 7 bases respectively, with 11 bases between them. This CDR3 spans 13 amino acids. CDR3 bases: TGTGCCAGCAGCTTGACGGGACTCGGTGGCTACACCTTC. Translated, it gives CASSLTGLGGYTF. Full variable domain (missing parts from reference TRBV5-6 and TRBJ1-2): DAGVTQSPTHLIKTRGQQVTLRCSPKSGHDTVSWYQQALGQGPQFIFQYYEEEERQRGNFPDRFSGHQFPNYSSELNVNALLLGDSALYLCASSLTGLGGYTFGSGTRLTVV.